In its sample, the clone carrying this T cell receptor beta chain was seen a few times. Its antigen is undetermined. This sample was included in a study of regulatory T cells in long-lasting Graves disease. Findings and caveats of the study: Persistent cases favored TRBV28, TRBJ1-2 and TRBJ2-5. Shared public clonotypes totalled fewer than 3,000 in persistent patients, compared with over 800 in new patients.

CDR3 regions were amplified by Arm-PCR using iRepertoire HTBI primers to build TCR beta libraries. TCRdb processed the multiplex PCR reads anew with MiXCR; each CDR3 protein has one entry. The table has approximately 350,000 distinct CDR3 sequences, 12% seen once. Unmatched junction bases numbered 4, after V lost 5 bases and J lost 6 bases. Germline CDR1 reads DFQATT; CDR2 reads SNEGSKA (reference sequence). The CDR3 extends over 13 amino acids. The time point here: newly diagnosed GD, antithyroid drugs for less than 3 months. After RNA was extracted from PBMCs, the TCR library was made from it. This same sample was also taken into another study, of T cells in Graves' hyperthyroidism and ophthalmopathy.

The material was peripheral blood mononuclear cells (PBMCs), obtained at new diagnosis, from a patient treated with antithyroid drugs. The chain joins TRBV20-1 to TRBJ2-4, with 10 nucleotides matching TRBD1. The receptor comes from a woman aged 18-30 years with Graves disease. CDR3 DNA: TGCAGTGCTCTGACAGGGGGCGTAAACATTCAGTACTTC. Its translation is CSALTGGVNIQYF.